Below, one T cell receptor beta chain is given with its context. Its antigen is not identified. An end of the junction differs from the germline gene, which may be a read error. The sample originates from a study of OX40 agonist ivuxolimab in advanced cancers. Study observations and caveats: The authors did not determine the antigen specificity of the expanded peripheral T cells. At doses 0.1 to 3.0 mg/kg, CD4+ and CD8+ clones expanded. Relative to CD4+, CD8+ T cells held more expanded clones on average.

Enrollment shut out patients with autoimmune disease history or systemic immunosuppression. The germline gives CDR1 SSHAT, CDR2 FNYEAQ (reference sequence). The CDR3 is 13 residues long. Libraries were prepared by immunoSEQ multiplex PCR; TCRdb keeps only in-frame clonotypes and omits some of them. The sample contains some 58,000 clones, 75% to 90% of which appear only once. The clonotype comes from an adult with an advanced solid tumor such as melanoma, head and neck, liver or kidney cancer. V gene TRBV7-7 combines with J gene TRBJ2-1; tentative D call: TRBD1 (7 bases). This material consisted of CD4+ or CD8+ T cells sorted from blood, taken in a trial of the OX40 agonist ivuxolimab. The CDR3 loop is CASSPSGGNEQFF. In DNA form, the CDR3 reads TGTGCTAGCAGCCCTTCAGGGGGGAATGAGCAGTTCTTC. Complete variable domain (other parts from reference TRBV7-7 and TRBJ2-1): GAGVSQSPRYKVTKRGQDVTLRCDPISSHATLYWYQQALGQGPEFLTYFNYEAQPDKSGLPSDRFSAERPEGSISTLTIQRTEQRDSAMYRCASSPSGGNEQFFGPGTRLTVL.